The 15 T cell receptor beta chains in this list originate from one sample, sequenced in a study of cytomegalovirus exposure and HLA in healthy donors listed by TCRdb under 2017. The method was the immunoSEQ multiplex PCR assay. The multiplex PCR relied on a mix of 60 forward primers for TCR Vbeta segments and 13 reverse primers for TCR Jbeta segments. Entries here come from immuneACCESS through TCRdb and include only in-frame sequences with V and J called. Some clones fail to appear in such tables; in the studies checked, an unresolved V gene covers under half of the shortfall, and the cause of the remainder is unknown. The sample table records under 150,000 clones; 67% of these occur just once. Jointly, the top ten make up roughly 8.3% of the sample. Sequenced material: PBMCs. Receptors originate from a man aged 18 to 35 in good health and CMV-seropositive.

The chain uses TRBV30 and TRBJ2-7, with TRBD1 identical over 7 bases. This CDR3 is 11 amino acids long. V lost 7 bases and J lost 3; bases outside the gene matches: 3. Germline-derived CDR1 and CDR2 are GTSNPN and SVGIG (reference sequence). CDR3 sequence reads: CALQGFYEQYF. DNA of the CDR3: TGTGCCTTACAGGGGTTCTACGAGCAGTACTTC.

V is TRBV6-1 and J is TRBJ1-6, with D perhaps TRBD1 (5 bases). With 6 bases removed from V and 6 bases from J, the gap between germline ends came to 9 bases. In germline, CDR1 is MNHNS, CDR2 SASEGT. This CDR3 spans 13 amino acids. This CDR3 reads CASSDSFNSPLHF. CDR3 DNA sequence: TGTGCCAGCAGCGACAGTTTTAATTCACCCCTCCACTTT.

Of note for this clone: The junction differs from germline at one of its ends, possibly a read error. This chain connects TRBV9 to TRBJ2-5; 11 bases map to TRBD2. This CDR3 spans 15 amino acids. Germline loops: CDR1 SGDLS, CDR2 YYNGEE. CDR3 in amino acids: CASGVVSGGVETQYF. The CDR3 bases are TGTGCCAGCGGCGTAGTTAGCGGGGGGGTGGAGACCCAGTACTTC.

This clone has just a few counts. The chain recombines TRBV5-6 with TRBJ2-5; 8 positions match TRBD2. The CDR3 has 14 amino acids. Germline CDR1 and CDR2: SGHDT and YYEEEE. V was pared by 4 bases and J by 4 bases, with 6 bases of the junction left unmatched. The CDR3 here is CASSAGGRLETQYF. In nucleotides, the CDR3 is TGTGCCAGCAGCGCGGGGGGCCGGTTAGAGACCCAGTACTTC.

Only a few counts were recorded for this clone. The CDR3 protein is CASSLIEGNEQFF. CDR3 nucleotides: TGTGCCAGCAGCTTAATCGAGGGTAATGAGCAGTTCTTC. The chain employs TRBV7-9 and TRBJ2-1; D may be TRBD2 (5 bases). CDR1 SEHNR and CDR2 FQNEAQ come from the germline V gene (reference sequence). Trimming shortened V by 2 bases and J by 7 bases, and 9 bases separated the two germline ends. The CDR3 has 13 residues.

This clone has only a few counts. The chain employs TRBV2 and TRBJ2-7; 9 bases are a match to TRBD2. V lost 2 bases, J lost 0 bases, and 2 bases stayed unmatched. CDR1 and CDR2 (germline): SNHLY, FYNNEI. CDR3 length equals 15 residues. CDR3 residues: CASSESGGSSYEQYF. CDR3 DNA: TGTGCCAGCAGTGAAAGCGGGGGGTCCTCCTACGAGCAGTACTTC.

V usage is TRBV30 and J usage is TRBJ1-2; D is perhaps TRBD1 (6 bases). CDR1 GTSNPN and CDR2 SVGIG come from the germline V gene (reference sequence). The ends were cut back, 4 bases at V and 3 bases at J, with 21 bases in the middle. The CDR3 contains 16 residues. CDR3 region: CAWNRVSSWADYGYTF. The CDR3 nucleotides read TGTGCCTGGAACAGGGTTTCCTCTTGGGCGGACTATGGCTACACCTTC.

The rearrangement joins TRBV6-6 to TRBJ2-7, with D possibly TRBD2 on 5 matching bases. Between the trimmed V and J ends, which lost 5 bases and 9 bases, there was a span of 20 bases. There are 14 residues in the CDR3. Germline CDR1 reads MNHNY; CDR2 reads SVGAGI (reference sequence). CDR3 protein: CASSDPTSRAGQYF. The CDR3 DNA follows: TGTGCCAGCAGTGACCCGACATCGCGCGCGGGGCAGTACTTC.

This clone was observed a handful of times. This chain joins TRBV6-6 and TRBJ2-1; D call uncertain. Per the germline V gene, CDR1 is MNHNY and CDR2 is SVGAGI (reference sequence). Trimming removed 3 bases at V and 2 bases at J, with 14 bases between. CDR3 length: 16 residues. CDR3 bases: TGTGCCAGCAGTTATGAACAACCTGGCCCCTACAATGAGCAGTTCTTC. It yields the protein CASSYEQPGPYNEQFF.

The CDR3 nucleotides are TGTGCCAGCAGCCCCCGTTTGGGGCTAGAGCAGTACGTC. Translation gives CASSPRLGLEQYV. The chain joins TRBV9 to TRBJ2-7; a weak D match, TRBD1 (5 bases). Germline CDR1 and CDR2: SGDLS and YYNGEE. The CDR3 contains 13 residues. The ends were cut back, 4 bases at V and 7 bases at J, with 15 bases in the middle.

The chain is built from TRBV5-4 and TRBJ2-3; weak D call: TRBD2 (6 bases). Germline CDR1 and CDR2: SGHNT and YYREEE (reference sequence). CDR3 length: 15 amino acids. V lost 4 bases, J lost 2 bases, and 14 bases lay in between. The CDR3 DNA is TGTGCCAGCAGCCGAAAGGGGACTTCCACAGATACGCAGTATTTT. Translated: CASSRKGTSTDTQYF.

This clone was recorded only once. The chain is built from TRBV5-1 and TRBJ1-1; D ambiguous. V lost 1 base and J lost 5, with 9 bases in between. The length of the CDR3 is 13 residues. Germline V CDR1 and CDR2: SGHRS, YFSETQ. CDR3 loop: CASSLIGETEAFF. CDR3 in DNA: TGCGCCAGCAGCTTGATCGGGGAAACTGAAGCTTTCTTT.

The J gene is TRBJ1-1, the V gene TRBV18; 10 positions match TRBD1. Trimming removed 6 bases from V and 1 base from J; junction bases left unmatched: 2. This CDR3 comprises 14 residues. Germline V gives CDR1 KGHSH, CDR2 LQKENI. The CDR3 DNA reads as TGTGCCAGCTCGGACAGGGGGGCGAACACTGAAGCTTTCTTT. Translation gives CASSDRGANTEAFF.

The rearrangement links TRBV15 to TRBJ1-2; D is perhaps TRBD1 (6 bases). Germline V lookup: CDR1 LNHNV, CDR2 YYDKDF (reference sequence). V was trimmed by 3 bases and J by 4 bases, leaving 9 bases between them. The CDR3 length is 13 residues. The CDR3 reads CATSRDSPYGYTF. CDR3 coding DNA: TGTGCCACCAGCAGGGACAGCCCCTATGGCTACACCTTC.

A few counts support this clone. This chain connects TRBV6-5 to TRBJ2-5; D possibly corresponds to TRBD2 (5 bases). V lost 1 base, J lost 4 bases, and 13 bases lay in between. Germline loops: CDR1 MNHEY, CDR2 SVGAGI. There are 15 residues in the CDR3. CDR3: CASSYFAGFGETQYF. The CDR3 coding sequence is TGTGCCAGCAGTTACTTCGCGGGTTTTGGAGAGACCCAGTACTTC.